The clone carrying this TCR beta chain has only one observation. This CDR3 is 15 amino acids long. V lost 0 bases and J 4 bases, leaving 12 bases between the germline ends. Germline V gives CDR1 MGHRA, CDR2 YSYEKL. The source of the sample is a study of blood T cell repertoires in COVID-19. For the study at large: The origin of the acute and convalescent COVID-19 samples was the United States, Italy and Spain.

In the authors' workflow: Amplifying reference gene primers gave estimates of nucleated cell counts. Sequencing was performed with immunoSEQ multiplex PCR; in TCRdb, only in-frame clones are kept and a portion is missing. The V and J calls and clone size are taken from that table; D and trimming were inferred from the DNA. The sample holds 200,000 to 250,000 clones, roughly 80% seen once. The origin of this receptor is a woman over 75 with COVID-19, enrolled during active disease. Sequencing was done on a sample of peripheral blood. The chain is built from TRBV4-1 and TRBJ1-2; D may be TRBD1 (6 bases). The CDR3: CASSQDPGTRYGYTF. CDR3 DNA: TGCGCCAGCAGCCAAGACCCCGGGACACGCTATGGCTACACCTTC.